This T cell receptor (beta chain) was sequenced for a study of a mutant IDH1 vaccine in newly diagnosed glioma. On the study more broadly: Vaccination started 4-6 weeks after radiotherapy alone, or with temozolomide cycles. Before enrollment, patients got radiotherapy alone, temozolomide alone, or mostly the combination.

With respect to this clone: Antigen: not known.

Produced via immunoSEQ multiplex PCR; TCRdb's table is partial and in-frame only. This table has tens of thousands of clones, around 93% appearing once. The length of the CDR3 is 15 residues. Germline V gene data show CDR1 as MNHNS and CDR2 as SASEGT. Trimming cost V 6 bases and J 1 base; bases outside gene matches: 8. Time point described: week 23, last vaccination. In the vaccine, a single dose held 300 ug of the mutant IDH1 20-mer peptide, along with topical imiquimod. This TCR was recovered from a man aged 45 to 65 with glioma. The source material was PBMCs, sampled from a glioma patient whose treatment included an IDH1 peptide vaccine. This chain connects TRBV6-1 to TRBJ1-1, with 7 bases that match TRBD1. CDR3 nucleotide sequence: TGTGCCAGCAGAGCCGGGACAGCCGGGAACACTGAAGCTTTCTTT. Protein sequence: CASRAGTAGNTEAFF.